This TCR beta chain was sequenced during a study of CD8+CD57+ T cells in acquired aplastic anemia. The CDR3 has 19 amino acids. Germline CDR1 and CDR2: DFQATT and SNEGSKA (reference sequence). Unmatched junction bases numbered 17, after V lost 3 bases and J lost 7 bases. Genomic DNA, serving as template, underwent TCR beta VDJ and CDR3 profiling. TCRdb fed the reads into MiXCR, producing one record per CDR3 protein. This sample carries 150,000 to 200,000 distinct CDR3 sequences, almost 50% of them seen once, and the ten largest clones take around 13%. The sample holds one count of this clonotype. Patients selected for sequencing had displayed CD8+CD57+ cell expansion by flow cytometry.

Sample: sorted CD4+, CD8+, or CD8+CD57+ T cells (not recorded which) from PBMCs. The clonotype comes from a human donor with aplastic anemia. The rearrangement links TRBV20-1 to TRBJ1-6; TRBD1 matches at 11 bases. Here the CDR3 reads CSASPSKGTGQGGNSPLHF. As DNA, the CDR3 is TGCAGTGCTAGTCCTTCCAAAGGTACGGGACAGGGGGGAAATTCACCCCTCCACTTT.